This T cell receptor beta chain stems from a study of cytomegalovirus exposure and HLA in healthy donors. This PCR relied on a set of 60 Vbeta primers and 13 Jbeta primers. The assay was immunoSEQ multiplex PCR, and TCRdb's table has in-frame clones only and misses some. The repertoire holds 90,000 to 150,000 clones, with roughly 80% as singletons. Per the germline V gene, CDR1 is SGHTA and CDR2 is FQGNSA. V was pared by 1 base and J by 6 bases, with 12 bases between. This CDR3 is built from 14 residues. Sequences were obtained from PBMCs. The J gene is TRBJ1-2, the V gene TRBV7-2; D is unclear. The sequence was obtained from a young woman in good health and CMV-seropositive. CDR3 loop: CASSLDGSLDGYTF. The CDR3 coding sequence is TGTGCCAGCAGCTTAGACGGGTCTCTAGATGGCTACACCTTC. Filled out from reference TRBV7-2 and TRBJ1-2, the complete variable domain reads GAGVSQSPSNKVTEKGKDVELRCDPISGHTALYWYRQSLGQGLEFLIYFQGNSAPDKSGLPSDRFSAERTGGSVSTLTIQRTQQEDSAVYLCASSLDGSLDGYTFGSGTRLTVV.